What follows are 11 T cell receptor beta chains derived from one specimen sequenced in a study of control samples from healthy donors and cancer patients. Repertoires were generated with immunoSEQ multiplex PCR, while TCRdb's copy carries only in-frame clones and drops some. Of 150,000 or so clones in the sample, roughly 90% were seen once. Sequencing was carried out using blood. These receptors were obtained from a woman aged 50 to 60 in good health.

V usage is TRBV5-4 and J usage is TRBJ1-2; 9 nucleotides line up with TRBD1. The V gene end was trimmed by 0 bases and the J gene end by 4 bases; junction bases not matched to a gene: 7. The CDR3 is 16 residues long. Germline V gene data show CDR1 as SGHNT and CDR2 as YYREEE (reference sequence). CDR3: CASSLGMDRGIYGYTF. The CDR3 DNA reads TGTGCCAGCAGCTTGGGGATGGACAGGGGTATCTATGGCTACACCTTC.

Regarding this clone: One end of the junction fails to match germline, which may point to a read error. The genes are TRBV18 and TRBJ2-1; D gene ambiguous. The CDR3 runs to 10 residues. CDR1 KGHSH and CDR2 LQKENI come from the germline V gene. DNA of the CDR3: TGTGCCAGCTCCGACAATGAGCAGTTCTTC. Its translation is CASSDNEQFF.

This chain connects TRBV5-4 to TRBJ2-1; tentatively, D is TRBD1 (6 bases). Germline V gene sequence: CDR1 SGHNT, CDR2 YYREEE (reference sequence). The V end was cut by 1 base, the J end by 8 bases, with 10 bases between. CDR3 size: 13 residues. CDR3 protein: CASSLSGADEQFF. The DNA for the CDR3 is TGTGCCAGCAGCTTGTCAGGGGCCGATGAGCAGTTCTTC.

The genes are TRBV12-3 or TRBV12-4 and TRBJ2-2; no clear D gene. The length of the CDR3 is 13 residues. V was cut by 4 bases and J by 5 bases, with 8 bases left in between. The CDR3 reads CASSSIRTGELFF. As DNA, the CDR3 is TGTGCCAGCAGTTCAATTAGGACCGGGGAGCTGTTTTTT.

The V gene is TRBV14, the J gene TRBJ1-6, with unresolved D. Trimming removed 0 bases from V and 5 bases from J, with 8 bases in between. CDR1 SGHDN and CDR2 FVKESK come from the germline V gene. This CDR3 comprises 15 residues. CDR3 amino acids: CASSQDHPNNSPLHF. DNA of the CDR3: TGTGCCAGCAGCCAAGATCATCCCAATAATTCACCCCTCCACTTT.

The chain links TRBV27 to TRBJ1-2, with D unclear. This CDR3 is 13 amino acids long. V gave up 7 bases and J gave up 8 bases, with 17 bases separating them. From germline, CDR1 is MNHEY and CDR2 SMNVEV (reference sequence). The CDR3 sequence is CASTLTSPNGYTF. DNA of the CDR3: TGTGCCAGCACCCTGACCTCCCCGAACGGCTACACCTTC.

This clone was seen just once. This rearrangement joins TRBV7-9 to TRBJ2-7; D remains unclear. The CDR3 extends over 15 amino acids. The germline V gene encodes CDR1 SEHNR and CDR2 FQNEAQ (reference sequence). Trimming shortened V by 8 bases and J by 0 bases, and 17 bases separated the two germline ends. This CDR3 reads CASARSQFSSYEQYF. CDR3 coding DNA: TGTGCCAGCGCCCGGTCGCAGTTTTCCTCCTACGAGCAGTACTTC. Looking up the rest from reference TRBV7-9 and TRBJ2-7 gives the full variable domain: DTGVSQNPRHKITKRGQNVTFRCDPISEHNRLYWYRQTLGQGPEFLTYFQNEAQLEKSRLLSDRFSAERPKGSFSTLEIQRTEQGDSAMYLCASARSQFSSYEQYFGPGTRLTVT.

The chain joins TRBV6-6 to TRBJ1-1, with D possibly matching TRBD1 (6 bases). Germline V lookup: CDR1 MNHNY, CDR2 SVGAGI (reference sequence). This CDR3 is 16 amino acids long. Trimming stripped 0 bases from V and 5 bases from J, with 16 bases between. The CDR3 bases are TGTGCCAGCAGTTACTCGACCCAGGGGAGGAGAACTGAAGCTTTCTTT. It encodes CASSYSTQGRRTEAFF.

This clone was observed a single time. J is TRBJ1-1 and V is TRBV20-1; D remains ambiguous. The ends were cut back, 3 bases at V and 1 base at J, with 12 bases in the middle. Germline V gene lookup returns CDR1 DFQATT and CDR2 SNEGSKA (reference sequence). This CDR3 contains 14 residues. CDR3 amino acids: CSASIAGTNTEAFF. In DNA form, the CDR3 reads TGCAGTGCTAGTATAGCAGGAACGAACACTGAAGCTTTCTTT.

The CDR3 sequence: CASSETRTDTQYF. The CDR3 DNA reads as TGTGCCAGCAGTGAGACCAGAACAGATACGCAGTATTTT. The chain employs TRBV2 and TRBJ2-3; no reliable D call. Trimming cost V 3 bases and J 3 bases, with 7 bases left between them. The CDR3 covers 13 residues. The V gene's germline CDR1 is SNHLY and CDR2 FYNNEI.

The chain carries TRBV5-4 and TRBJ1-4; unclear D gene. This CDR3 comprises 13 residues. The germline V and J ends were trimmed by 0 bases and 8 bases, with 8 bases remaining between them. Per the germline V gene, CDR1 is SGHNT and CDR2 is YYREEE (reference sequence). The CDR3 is CASSLEPGEKLFF. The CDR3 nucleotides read TGTGCCAGCAGCTTGGAGCCGGGAGAAAAACTGTTTTTT.